This T cell receptor beta chain was profiled in a study of cytomegalovirus exposure and HLA in healthy donors. General study points: A few of the chains that were CMV-associated were confirmed in vitro to be specific for CMV antigens. About 87% or about 30% of the time was how often most TCR beta V segments were productive, according to an earlier analysis. A later analysis reportedly found fewer N-insertions in an Asian-associated ancestry cluster than the roughly 680-donor mean.

This CDR3 comprises 12 residues. Trimming removed 7 bases from V and 5 bases from J, with 9 bases in between. Germline assignment: CDR1 SGHRS and CDR2 YFSETQ. 13 Jbeta primers and 60 Vbeta primers were used for the PCR. Data came from immunoSEQ multiplex PCR; TCRdb stores just in-frame clones and leaves some out. The table shows roughly 130,000 clones, with around 83% occurring only once. This clone was seen more than once but under ten times. Its antigen remains unidentified. The specimen sequenced was PBMCs. The sequence was obtained from a woman aged 18-29 years in good health and CMV-seropositive. The chain has TRBV5-1 and TRBJ2-2; D gene ambiguous. The CDR3 nucleotides are TGCGCCAGCCGTCTGGAGACCGGGGAGCTGTTTTTT. Its translation is CASRLETGELFF.